This TCR beta chain was obtained from a study of blood T cell repertoires in COVID-19. Study in general: Sources were T cells, B-cell-depleted T cells, or PBMCs; the material itself was cDNA or gDNA.

V lost 0 bases, J lost 5 bases, and 2 bases stayed unmatched. This CDR3 region has 15 residues. The V gene's germline CDR1 is SGHVS and CDR2 FNYEAQ. Per the original data handling: Reference gene primer amplification gave nucleated cell count estimates. Sequenced by immunoSEQ multiplex PCR; TCRdb stores in-frame clones only, minus some. V and J calls and clone size follow that table, whereas D and trimming were derived from the DNA. The sample yields over 150,000 clones, about 85% seen once. The rearrangement links TRBV7-6 to TRBJ2-1; 9 nucleotides line up with TRBD2. Sequenced input: peripheral blood. The source is a man aged 40-50 years with acute or convalescent COVID-19. This CDR3 is CASSLAASGDNEQFF. In DNA, the CDR3 is TGTGCCAGCAGCTTAGCTGCTAGCGGGGACAATGAGCAGTTCTTC.